This is a list of T cell receptor beta chains from one sample in a study of blood T cell repertoires in COVID-19. Data came from immunoSEQ multiplex PCR; TCRdb stores just in-frame clones and leaves some out. Of 100,000 to 150,000 clones in the sample, about four fifths are singletons; the top ten hold approximately 12%. Material for sequencing was peripheral blood. All receptors come from a man between 60 and 70 years old with acute or convalescent COVID-19. Each CDR3 is given with its conserved first and last residue. Each record gives: V gene, J gene, CDR3 protein.

V: TRBV3-1/TRBV3-2
J: TRBJ2-5
CDR3: CASSRDWTLQETQYF

V: TRBV3-1/TRBV3-2
J: TRBJ1-5
CDR3: CASSQAAGGIQPQHF

V: TRBV5-1
J: TRBJ1-1
CDR3: CASSSTGMNTEAFF

V: TRBV28
J: TRBJ1-5
CDR3: CASSAGTLSNQPQHF

V: TRBV7-3
J: TRBJ2-2
CDR3: CASSSGFGELFF

V: TRBV28
J: TRBJ1-3
CDR3: CASSLYTGAGNTIYF

V: TRBV30
J: TRBJ2-7
CDR3: CAWTPNPSYEQYF

V: TRBV9
J: TRBJ2-2
CDR3: CASSPSIERELFF

V: TRBV14
J: TRBJ2-7
CDR3: CASSQDHGAGQGVIEQYF

V: TRBV19
J: TRBJ2-5
CDR3: CASSIVGTGGWETQYF

V: TRBV20-1
J: TRBJ1-1
CDR3: CSASRRGKTEAFF

V: TRBV20-1
J: TRBJ1-2
CDR3: CSATGQGDTF

V: TRBV6-5
J: TRBJ1-2
CDR3: CASSYSSGGEGYGYTF

V: TRBV30
J: TRBJ1-2
CDR3: CAWSSTGRDIYGYTF

V: TRBV6-6
J: TRBJ1-2
CDR3: CATEGGGEFYGYTF

V: TRBV28
J: TRBJ1-4
CDR3: CASSGRQGSSPNEKLFF

V: TRBV7-8
J: TRBJ2-3
CDR3: CASSLASFQATDTQYF

V: TRBV19
J: TRBJ1-5
CDR3: CASSGTARGNQPQHF

V: TRBV4-1
J: TRBJ1-2
CDR3: CASSQAVGGYGYTF

V: TRBV5-1
J: TRBJ1-2
CDR3: CASSLKGVSNYGYTF

V: TRBV5-5
J: TRBJ1-3
CDR3: CASSFGQGRSGNTIYF

V: TRBV4-1
J: TRBJ2-1
CDR3: CASSQAFLAGSGRDNEQFF

V: TRBV5-1
J: TRBJ1-5
CDR3: CASSLEGISNQPQHF

V: TRBV10-3
J: TRBJ2-1
CDR3: CAIWGGLAGEGEQFF

V: TRBV2
J: TRBJ2-7
CDR3: CASSADRSSYEQYF

V: TRBV2
J: TRBJ2-7
CDR3: CASSRDRGAYEQYF

V: TRBV29-1
J: TRBJ1-1
CDR3: CSGGLTGAAFF

V: TRBV10-3
J: TRBJ1-5
CDR3: CAIGEAYHQPQHF

V: TRBV5-1
J: TRBJ2-5
CDR3: CASSRYGASGQETQYF

V: TRBV2
J: TRBJ2-2
CDR3: CASSETGGGTGELFF

V: TRBV27
J: TRBJ2-1
CDR3: CASSLWAGGLDNEQFF

V: TRBV19
J: TRBJ1-2
CDR3: CASSRFYRANYGYTF

V: TRBV18
J: TRBJ2-1
CDR3: CASSPGLRNEQFF

V: TRBV7-9
J: TRBJ1-2
CDR3: CASSRGGAQESYGYTF

V: TRBV28
J: TRBJ2-2
CDR3: CASSTSGSFSGELFF

V: TRBV3-1/TRBV3-2
J: TRBJ2-5
CDR3: CASSQGDYQETQYF

V: TRBV4-1
J: TRBJ1-2
CDR3: CASSQGPYGYTF

V: TRBV5-1
J: TRBJ2-5
CDR3: CASSRRGEETQYF

V: TRBV7-9
J: TRBJ1-5
CDR3: CASSPTVGQGQINQPQHF

V: TRBV7-9
J: TRBJ2-7
CDR3: CASSPNKIDRAYEQYF

V: TRBV3-1/TRBV3-2
J: TRBJ2-2
CDR3: CASSPTSGRSTGELFF

V: TRBV10-3
J: TRBJ1-2
CDR3: CAISDQGNYGYTF

V: TRBV30
J: TRBJ1-5
CDR3: CAWRGDSNQPQHF

V: TRBV27
J: TRBJ1-1
CDR3: CASSLSSWALSPGSAEAFF

V: TRBV2
J: TRBJ1-4
CDR3: CASNRDSNEKLFF

V: TRBV27
J: TRBJ2-7
CDR3: CASIPLGGVEQYF

V: TRBV5-1
J: TRBJ1-6
CDR3: CASSLNRANSPLHF

V: TRBV29-1
J: TRBJ2-1
CDR3: CSVEDAAGALNEQFF

V: TRBV18
J: TRBJ1-6
CDR3: CASSQTDAFNSPLHF

V: TRBV7-9
J: TRBJ2-7
CDR3: CASSWSGGDEQYF

V: TRBV11-2
J: TRBJ2-3
CDR3: CASSLAETYTDTQYF

V: TRBV27
J: TRBJ2-7
CDR3: CASSPDPGQVPYEQYF

V: TRBV28
J: TRBJ2-3
CDR3: CASSLSGLASDTQYF

V: TRBV28
J: TRBJ1-5
CDR3: CASGTGHSNQPQHF

V: TRBV3-1/TRBV3-2
J: TRBJ2-2
CDR3: CASRSGIHTGELFF

V: TRBV10-3
J: TRBJ2-1
CDR3: CAIRREGTSVGNEQFF

V: TRBV30
J: TRBJ1-3
CDR3: CAWSASGNTIYF

V: TRBV28
J: TRBJ1-2
CDR3: CASSTGTASYGYTF